This T cell receptor beta chain emerged from a study of early T cells in non-severe SARS-CoV-2 infection. With 1 base clipped from V and 7 bases from J, the junction kept 0 bases outside the gene matches. The CDR3 runs to 15 residues. Germline V lookup: CDR1 SGHTA, CDR2 FQGNSA. From the 5' RACE reads, TCRdb called clonotypes with MiXCR, one entry per CDR3 protein. Here the sample spans roughly 35,000 distinct CDR3 sequences, over 3.5% being singletons. This clonotype was seen many times. The material sequenced was whole blood. The origin of this receptor is an adult who was a healthcare worker with PCR-confirmed SARS-CoV-2 infection or an uninfected control (not recorded which). The chain couples TRBV7-2 to TRBJ2-1; 14 bases align to TRBD2. The CDR3 here is CASSLGTSGRNEQFF. CDR3 in DNA: TGTGCCAGCAGCTTAGGGACTAGCGGGAGGAATGAGCAGTTCTTC. The full variable domain, its missing parts supplied by reference TRBV7-2 and TRBJ2-1, is GAGVSQSPSNKVTEKGKDVELRCDPISGHTALYWYRQSLGQGLEFLIYFQGNSAPDKSGLPSDRFSAERTGGSVSTLTIQRTQQEDSAVYLCASSLGTSGRNEQFFGPGTRLTVL.